This TCR beta chain was identified in a study of blood T cells in healthy people across ages. In this sample, this clonotype turned up a few times. Germline values: CDR1 LGHNA, CDR2 YNFKEQ. CDR3 length: 15 residues. Trimming shortened V by 1 base and J by 0 bases, and 8 bases separated the two germline ends. PCR was performed a second time for about 7 to 12 cycles using a sample-barcoded 5' primer and a J-beta primer mix. Via MiXCR, TCRdb re-called the 5' RACE reads, giving one row per CDR3 protein. This sample has fewer than 2,000,000 distinct CDR3 sequences, with roughly 30% found just once. This TCR derives from a woman between 25 and 40 years old in good health. V gene TRBV4-2 combines with J gene TRBJ2-3, with D uncertain. Sequencing was done on a sample of blood. Here the CDR3 reads CASSQGVTSTDTQYF. DNA for the CDR3: TGTGCCAGCAGCCAAGGAGTGACTAGCACAGATACGCAGTATTTT.